The clone carrying this TCR beta chain was picked up one time. The antigen is not known. The data stem from a study of beta chain features in type 1 diabetes. The study's findings and limits: The naive, central memory and Treg TCRB repertoires looked more alike in patients than they did in healthy donors.

The authors reverse transcribed all of the isolated RNA, so sequencing captured expressed TCRB transcripts. Roughly 3.6 million reads on average were seen across naive, central memory and regulatory T cell samples. TCRdb's table, derived via immunoSEQ multiplex PCR, lists solely in-frame clones and lacks some. The sample has 35,000 or so clones, 50% to 75% seen once; the top ten hold 2% to 2.5%. The germline gives CDR1 SGDLS, CDR2 YYNGEE. V lost 9 bases to trimming and J lost 3 bases; unmatched junction nucleotides: 8. The CDR3 loop spans 13 amino acids. This chain connects TRBV9 to TRBJ1-1; TRBD1 agrees at 7 bases. The receptor was derived from a woman aged 30 to 39 in good health. Sequencing was done on a sample of Tregs from blood. DNA of the CDR3: TGTGCCACACAGAGGGGGCGAGACACTGAAGCTTTCTTT. This sequence encodes CATQRGRDTEAFF.